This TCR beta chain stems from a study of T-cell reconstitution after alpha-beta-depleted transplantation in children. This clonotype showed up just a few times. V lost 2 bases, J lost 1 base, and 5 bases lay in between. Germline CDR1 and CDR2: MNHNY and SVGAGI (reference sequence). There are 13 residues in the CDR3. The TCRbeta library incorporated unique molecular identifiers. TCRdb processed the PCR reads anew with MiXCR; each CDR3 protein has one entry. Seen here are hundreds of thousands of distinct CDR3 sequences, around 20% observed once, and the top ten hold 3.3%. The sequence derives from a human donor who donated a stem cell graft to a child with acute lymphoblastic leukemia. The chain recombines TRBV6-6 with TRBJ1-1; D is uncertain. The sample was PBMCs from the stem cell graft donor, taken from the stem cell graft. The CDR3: CASSYKENTEAFF. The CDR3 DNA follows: TGTGCCAGCAGTTACAAGGAGAACACTGAAGCTTTCTTT.